Listed here are 18 T cell receptor beta chains from one sample, sequenced in a study of blood T cell repertoires in COVID-19. Clones were read by immunoSEQ multiplex PCR, and TCRdb kept only the in-frame ones, dropping some. The data contain roughly 62,000 clones, more than 85% of them singletons. Sequencing used peripheral blood. The source of these receptors is a man between 70 and 80 years old with acute or convalescent COVID-19.

The rearrangement joins TRBV3-1 (or the pseudogene TRBV3-2) to TRBJ1-1; D gene uncertain. Germline V gene data show CDR1 as LGHDT and CDR2 as YNNKEL (reference sequence). CDR3 length equals 15 residues. The germline V and J ends were trimmed by 2 bases and 6 bases, with 16 bases remaining between them. The CDR3 coding sequence is TGTGCCAGCAGCCAATCGGGGTCCCCGAGCTCTGAAGCTTTCTTT. This gives the protein CASSQSGSPSSEAFF.

The chain carries TRBV19 and TRBJ1-1, with TRBD1 identical over 9 bases. The V segment lost 4 bases and the J segment 2 bases; nucleotides outside the gene matches: 2. Germline values: CDR1 LNHDA, CDR2 SQIVND (reference sequence). The CDR3 contains 14 residues. CDR3 region: CASSKQGANTEAFF. In DNA form, the CDR3 reads TGTGCCAGTAGTAAACAGGGGGCTAACACTGAAGCTTTCTTT. Full variable domain (outside the CDR3, taken from reference TRBV19 and TRBJ1-1): DGGITQSPKYLFRKEGQNVTLSCEQNLNHDAMYWYRQDPGQGLRLIYYSQIVNDFQKGDIAEGYSVSREKKESFPLTVTSAQKNPTAFYLCASSKQGANTEAFFGQGTRLTVV.

This clone showed up just once. The rearrangement joins TRBV28 to TRBJ2-5; TRBD1 aligns across 10 bases. The length of the CDR3 is 15 residues. The germline V gene encodes CDR1 MDHEN and CDR2 SYDVKM. The V gene end was trimmed by 6 bases and the J gene end by 5 bases; junction bases not matched to a gene: 9. CDR3 DNA sequence: TGTGCCAGCAGGGAATGGACAGGGGGGGGCGAGACCCAGTACTTC. This codes for CASREWTGGGETQYF.

This chain links TRBV7-6 with TRBJ2-7; TRBD2 might be the D (7 bases). V gave up 5 bases and J gave up 5 bases, with 10 bases separating them. The CDR3 loop spans 12 amino acids. Germline CDR1 is SGHVS and CDR2 is FNYEAQ. The CDR3 spells CASSKGGDEQYF. CDR3 DNA: TGTGCCAGCAGCAAAGGGGGGGACGAGCAGTACTTC.

The rearrangement links TRBV5-1 to TRBJ1-2; D is ambiguous. V was trimmed by 0 bases and J by 7 bases, leaving 10 bases between them. The CDR3 consists of 13 residues. Germline loops: CDR1 SGHRS, CDR2 YFSETQ. The CDR3 protein is CASSLDLRGGYTF. The CDR3 region has the DNA TGCGCCAGCAGCTTGGATTTGCGAGGTGGCTACACCTTC.

This clone has just one count. CDR3 in DNA: TGTGCCACCAGTGATTCTAGCGGGAGGGCGTACAATGAGCAGTTCTTC. Translated: CATSDSSGRAYNEQFF. This rearrangement joins TRBV24-1 to TRBJ2-1; 12 nucleotides line up with TRBD2. This CDR3 is built from 16 residues. Looked up from germline, CDR1 is KGHDR and CDR2 is SFDVKD. V lost 2 bases and J lost 4; bases outside the gene matches: 2.

The chain recombines TRBV15 with TRBJ2-5; 9 bases map to TRBD2. The CDR3 sequence is 16 residues long. After removal of 0 bases from V and 1 base from J, the junction contained 3 bases not matched to a gene. Germline CDR1 and CDR2: LNHNV and YYDKDF (reference sequence). The CDR3 sequence is CATSREAGGGQETQYF. As DNA, the CDR3 is TGTGCCACCAGCAGAGAGGCGGGAGGGGGCCAAGAGACCCAGTACTTC.

The chain uses TRBV3-1 (or the pseudogene TRBV3-2) and TRBJ2-5, with D unclear. Germline values: CDR1 LGHDT, CDR2 YNNKEL (reference sequence). The CDR3 has 12 residues. V lost 3 bases to trimming and J lost 5 bases, with 7 bases between them. DNA for the CDR3: TGTGCCAGCAGCCATGCCGGGGAGACCCAGTACTTC. Translating it yields CASSHAGETQYF.

There are a few counts of this clone. The chain is built from TRBV18 and TRBJ2-1; no firm D call. This CDR3 is built from 16 residues. Deletions cut 6 bases from V and 1 base from J, with 16 bases between. CDR1 KGHSH and CDR2 LQKENI come from the germline V gene. The DNA of the CDR3 is TGTGCCAGCTCCCAGCTGGCAGGTAATTCCTACAATGAGCAGTTCTTC. This encodes CASSQLAGNSYNEQFF.

This clone was found once. As DNA, the CDR3 is TGTGCCAGCAGCTTAGGAGGGGACAGTGCGGGGACCCAGTACTTC. Protein: CASSLGGDSAGTQYF. The V call is TRBV7-2, the J call TRBJ2-5, with TRBD1 identical over 7 bases. There are 15 residues in the CDR3. Per the germline V gene, CDR1 is SGHTA and CDR2 is FQGNSA. Unmatched junction bases numbered 9, after V lost 1 base and J lost 7 bases.

V and J are TRBV7-6 and TRBJ2-3; tentatively, D is TRBD2 (6 bases). Germline V gene lookup returns CDR1 SGHVS and CDR2 FNYEAQ. Trimming stripped 0 bases from V and 8 bases from J, with 15 bases between. The CDR3 consists of 15 residues. This CDR3 reads CASSLAHETSSTQYF. CDR3 sequence (DNA): TGTGCCAGCAGCTTAGCGCACGAGACTAGTAGTACGCAGTATTTT.

This clone was seen only once. The chain has TRBV25-1 and TRBJ2-3; 8 nucleotides agree with TRBD1. CDR1 MGHDK and CDR2 SYGVNS come from the germline V gene. CDR3 length equals 14 residues. V trimming: 6 bases; J trimming: 4 bases; junction bases outside the gene matches: 6. In DNA form, the CDR3 reads TGTGCCAGCAGAGCAGGGGGCGCAGCAGATACGCAGTATTTT. Translated, it gives CASRAGGAADTQYF.

The V gene is TRBV5-6, the J gene TRBJ1-4, with 9 nucleotides matching TRBD1. Germline loops: CDR1 SGHDT, CDR2 YYEEEE. The CDR3 length is 17 residues. The V segment lost 4 bases and the J segment 0 bases; nucleotides outside the gene matches: 7. The CDR3 DNA follows: TGTGCCAGCAGCATTCACAGGGGGCCCTCAACTAATGAAAAACTGTTTTTT. It is translated as CASSIHRGPSTNEKLFF.

This clone was seen a handful of times. The rearrangement joins TRBV19 to TRBJ1-6; 9 bases match TRBD1. The V gene end was trimmed by 4 bases and the J gene end by 12 bases; junction bases not matched to a gene: 4. This CDR3 spans 13 amino acids. Germline V CDR1 and CDR2: LNHDA, SQIVND (reference sequence). The CDR3 loop is CASSRQGDIPLHF. In nucleotides, the CDR3 is TGTGCCAGTAGTAGACAGGGGGACATACCCCTCCACTTT. Filled out from reference TRBV19 and TRBJ1-6, the complete variable domain reads DGGITQSPKYLFRKEGQNVTLSCEQNLNHDAMYWYRQDPGQGLRLIYYSQIVNDFQKGDIAEGYSVSREKKESFPLTVTSAQKNPTAFYLCASSRQGDIPLHFGNGTRLTVT.

In this sample, this clone turned up once. The V and J genes are TRBV5-1 and TRBJ1-1; D might be TRBD1 (6 bases). The CDR3 loop spans 15 amino acids. Germline CDR1 reads SGHRS; CDR2 reads YFSETQ. V lost 4 bases, J lost 4 bases, and 17 bases lay in between. This chain's CDR3 is CASSPRQDASTEAFF. CDR3 nucleotide sequence: TGCGCCAGCAGCCCGAGACAGGACGCCAGCACTGAAGCTTTCTTT.

This chain joins TRBV7-6 and TRBJ2-1, with D possibly TRBD1 on 6 matching bases. Germline V CDR1 and CDR2: SGHVS, FNYEAQ. The CDR3 has 15 amino acids. Trimming shortened V by 3 bases and J by 5 bases, and 14 bases separated the two germline ends. The CDR3 is CASSFIQGINNEQFF. CDR3 DNA sequence: TGTGCCAGCAGCTTTATACAGGGTATCAACAATGAGCAGTTCTTC.

The V and J genes are TRBV21-1 and TRBJ2-7; the tabulated D call, TRBD1, remains unverified against the DNA. TRBV21-1 is a documented pseudogene. The CDR3 runs 12 residues. DNA for the CDR3: TGTCTTCCGGGACAGGGTTACTGCGAGCAGTACTTC. Protein product: CLPGQGYCEQYF.

This chain links TRBV9 with TRBJ2-5, with D perhaps matching TRBD2 (6 bases). The CDR3 runs to 16 residues. CDR1 SGDLS and CDR2 YYNGEE come from the germline V gene. Trimming left V 4 bases short and J 5 bases short, with 21 bases between. Here the CDR3 reads CASSYVGEPGVETQYF. The CDR3 nucleotides read TGTGCCAGCAGCTATGTAGGGGAACCGGGAGTTGAGACCCAGTACTTC. The whole variable domain, remainder taken from reference TRBV9 and TRBJ2-5, is DSGVTQTPKHLITATGQRVTLRCSPRSGDLSVYWYQQSLDQGLQFLIQYYNGEERAKGNILERFSAQQFPDLHSELNLSSLELGDSALYFCASSYVGEPGVETQYFGPGTRLLVL.